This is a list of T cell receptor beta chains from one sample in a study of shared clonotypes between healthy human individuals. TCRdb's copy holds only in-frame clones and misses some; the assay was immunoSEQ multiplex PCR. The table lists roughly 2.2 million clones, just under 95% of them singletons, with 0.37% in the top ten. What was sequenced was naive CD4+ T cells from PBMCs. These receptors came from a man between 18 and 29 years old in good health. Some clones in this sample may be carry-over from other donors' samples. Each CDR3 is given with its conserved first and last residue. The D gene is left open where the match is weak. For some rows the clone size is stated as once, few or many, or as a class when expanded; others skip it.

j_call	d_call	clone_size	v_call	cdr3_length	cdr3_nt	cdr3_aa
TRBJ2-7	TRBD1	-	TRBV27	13	TGTGCCAGCAGTTCGACAGGGTATAACGAGCAGTACTTC	CASSSTGYNEQYF
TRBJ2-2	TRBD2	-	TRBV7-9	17	TGTGCCAGCAGCTTAGGTTGGGGCGGGAGATCCACCGGGGAGCTGTTTTTT	CASSLGWGGRSTGELFF
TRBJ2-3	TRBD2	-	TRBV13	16	TGTGCCAGCAGCTTAGGCGGACTAGCGGTTACAGATACGCAGTATTTT	CASSLGGLAVTDTQYF
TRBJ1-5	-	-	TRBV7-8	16	TGTGCCAGCAGCACCCTAGAAGGAGCGAGTAATCAGCCCCAGCATTTT	CASSTLEGASNQPQHF
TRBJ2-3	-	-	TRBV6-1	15	TGTGCCAGCAGTTCTCCGGGCCAGGCCACAGATACGCAGTATTTT	CASSSPGQATDTQYF
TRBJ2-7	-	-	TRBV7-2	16	TGTGCCAGCAGCTTAGAGGTGGCTAGCGCCTCCTACGAGCAGTACTTC	CASSLEVASASYEQYF
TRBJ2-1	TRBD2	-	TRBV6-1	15	TGTGCCAGCAGTGAAAATCTAGCGGTTTACAATGAGCAGTTCTTC	CASSENLAVYNEQFF
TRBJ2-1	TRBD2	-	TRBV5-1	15	TGCGCCAGCAGCCGGGGACTAGCAGCTTACAATGAGCAGTTCTTC	CASSRGLAAYNEQFF
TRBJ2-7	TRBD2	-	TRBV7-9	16	TGTGCCAGCAGCTTATCACGACTAGCGGGAGCTGGTGAGCAGTACTTC	CASSLSRLAGAGEQYF
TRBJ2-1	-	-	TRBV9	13	TGTGCCAGCAGCTCCGACCATTACAATGAGCAGTTCTTC	CASSSDHYNEQFF
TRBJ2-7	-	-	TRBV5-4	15	TGTGCCAGCACCAGCTCCAAGCAGGGCTCGAACGAGCAGTACTTC	CASTSSKQGSNEQYF
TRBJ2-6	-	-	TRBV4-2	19	TGTGCCAGCAGCCACCTAAGGGGCAGGGGGGGGTCGGAGACCAACGTCCTGACTTTC	CASSHLRGRGGSETNVLTF
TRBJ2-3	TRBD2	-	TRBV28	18	TGTGCCAGCAGCTTACCGCTCCACGGGAGGGTTCGCACAGATACGCAGTATTTT	CASSLPLHGRVRTDTQYF
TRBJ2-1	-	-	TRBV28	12	TGTGCCAGCAGTTTATTGGGCAATGAGCAGTTCTTC	CASSLLGNEQFF
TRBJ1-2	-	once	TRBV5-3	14	TGTGCCAGAAGCTTGGGGACAGTCCCCTATGGCTACACCTTC	CARSLGTVPYGYTF
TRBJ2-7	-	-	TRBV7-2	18	TGTGCCAGCAGCTTAGCGTCGGGTTATGGGGGGTCCTCCTACGAGCAGTACTTC	CASSLASGYGGSSYEQYF
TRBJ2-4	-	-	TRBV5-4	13	TGTGCCAGCAGCGAGACTAGTACTAACATTCAGTACTTC	CASSETSTNIQYF
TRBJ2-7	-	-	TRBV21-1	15	TGTGCCAGCAGCAAAGCGGTAGCGGGACTCTACGAGCAGTACTTC	CASSKAVAGLYEQYF
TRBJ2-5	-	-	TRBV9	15	TGTGCCAGCAGCGCTGCCGGGACTCTCCAAGAGACCCAGTACTTC	CASSAAGTLQETQYF
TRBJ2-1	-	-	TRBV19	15	TGTGCCAGTAGTCCCCGTAGCGTTTCACCAAATGAGCAGTTCTTC	CASSPRSVSPNEQFF
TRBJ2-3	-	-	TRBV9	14	TGTGCCAGCAGCTCCCCGACAGGCACAGATACGCAGTATTTT	CASSSPTGTDTQYF
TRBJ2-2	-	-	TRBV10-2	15	TGCGCCAGCAGTGAGTGGGACGGGAACACCGGGGAGCTGTTTTTT	CASSEWDGNTGELFF
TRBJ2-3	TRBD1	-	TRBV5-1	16	TGCGCCAGCAGCTCACAGGGGGCGCCTAGCACAGATACGCAGTATTTT	CASSSQGAPSTDTQYF
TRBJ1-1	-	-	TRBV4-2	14	TGTGCCAGCAGCCAAGATTCCCCTTCCACTGAAGCTTTCTTT	CASSQDSPSTEAFF
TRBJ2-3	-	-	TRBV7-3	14	TGTGCCAGCAGCTTAACCGGCCACGTCGATACGCAGTATTTT	CASSLTGHVDTQYF
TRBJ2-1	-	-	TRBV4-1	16	TGCGCCAGCAGCCAGCGCCGGGACCTCCCTTTGAATGAGCAGTTCTTC	CASSQRRDLPLNEQFF
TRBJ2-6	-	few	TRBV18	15	TGTGCCAGCTCCCTCAGGGAGTCTGGGGCCAACGTCCTGACTTTC	CASSLRESGANVLTF
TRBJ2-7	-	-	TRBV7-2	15	TGTGCCAGCAGCCCGCACGGGGCTACCTCCTACGAGCAGTACTTC	CASSPHGATSYEQYF
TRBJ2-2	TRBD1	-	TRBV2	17	TGTGCCAGCAAAAGGGACAGGGGGAGTCGAGGGGCCGGGGAGCTGTTTTTT	CASKRDRGSRGAGELFF
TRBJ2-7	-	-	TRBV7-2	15	TGTGCCAGCAGCTTAGTAACTAGGGGGGCCTACGAGCAGTACTTC	CASSLVTRGAYEQYF
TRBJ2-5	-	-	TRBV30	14	TGTGCCTGGAGTCTCCTGGGAGGGGGAGAGACCCAGTACTTC	CAWSLLGGGETQYF
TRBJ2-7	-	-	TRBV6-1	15	TGTGCCAGCAGTGAACTCTGGGTACCGACCTACGAGCAGTACTTC	CASSELWVPTYEQYF
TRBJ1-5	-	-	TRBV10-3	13	TGTGCCATCAGGGGGGGGGAAAATCAGCCCCAGCATTTT	CAIRGGENQPQHF
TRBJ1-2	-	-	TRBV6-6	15	TGTGCCAGCAGTTACTCCCCGGGGGTCGCAGGGGGCTACACCTTC	CASSYSPGVAGGYTF
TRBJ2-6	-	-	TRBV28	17	TGTGCCAGCCGAGGGACTGGGGGAATCTCTGGGGCCAACGTCCTGACTTTC	CASRGTGGISGANVLTF
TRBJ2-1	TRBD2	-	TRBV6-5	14	TGTGCCACTAAGACTAGCGGGAGCTACAATGAGCAGTTCTTC	CATKTSGSYNEQFF
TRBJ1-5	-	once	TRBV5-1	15	TGCGCCAGCAGCTTGGTGGCAGGGGCGGGACAGCCCCAGCATTTT	CASSLVAGAGQPQHF
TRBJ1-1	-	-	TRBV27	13	TGTGCCAGCAGTTTAGACAGGACCGACTCAGCTTTCTTT	CASSLDRTDSAFF
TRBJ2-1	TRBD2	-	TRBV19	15	TGTGCCAGTAGACAACTAGCGGGAGGGGGCAATGAGCAGTTCTTC	CASRQLAGGGNEQFF
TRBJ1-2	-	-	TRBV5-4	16	TGTGCCAGCAGCTCTCCTTTGGGGGGCGCTAACTATGGCTACACCTTC	CASSSPLGGANYGYTF
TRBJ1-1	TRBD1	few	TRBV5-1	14	TGCGCCAGCAGCTCGTCACCAGGGGGCACTGAAGCTTTCTTT	CASSSSPGGTEAFF
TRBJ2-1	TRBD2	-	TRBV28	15	TGTGCCAGCAGTTTCCAGGGAGGGCCCTACAATGAGCAGTTCTTC	CASSFQGGPYNEQFF
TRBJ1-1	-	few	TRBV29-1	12	TGCAGCGTTGGACCTGACGACACTGAAGCTTTCTTT	CSVGPDDTEAFF
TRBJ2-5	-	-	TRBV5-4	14	TGTGCCAGCAGCTTTGTACTAGGGGAGGAGACCCAGTACTTC	CASSFVLGEETQYF
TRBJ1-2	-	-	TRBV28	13	TGTGCCAGCAGTTTGGGGGGGAGGGATGGCTACACCTTC	CASSLGGRDGYTF
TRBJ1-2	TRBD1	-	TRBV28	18	TGTGCCAGCACCCAGGGGGGACCCTTTAAGGGACAGAAAGGAGGCTACACCTTC	CASTQGGPFKGQKGGYTF
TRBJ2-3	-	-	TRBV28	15	TGTGCCAGCAGCGTCAGACCCGTTGCAGGAGATACGCAGTATTTT	CASSVRPVAGDTQYF
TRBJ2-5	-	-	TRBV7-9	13	TGTGCCAGCAGCTTAATGGGGCAGGAGACCCAGTACTTC	CASSLMGQETQYF